Presented here are 9 T cell receptor beta chains from one specimen sequenced in a study of cytomegalovirus exposure and HLA in healthy donors. The primer mix had 60 Vbeta and 13 Jbeta primers. Only in-frame clones appear in the TCRdb table, and some are missing; sequencing was by immunoSEQ multiplex PCR. The table includes approximately 140,000 clones, around 83% detected once. The sample was PBMCs. The origin of the receptors is a girl aged 2 to 9 in good health and CMV-seronegative.

The DNA of the CDR3 is TGCGCCAGCAGTGAAAAGGGGGACATCTACGAGCAGTACTTC. Residues: CASSEKGDIYEQYF. V usage is TRBV10-1 and J usage is TRBJ2-7, with D tentatively TRBD1 (6 bases). Trimming removed 3 bases from V and 3 bases from J, with 12 bases in between. The CDR3 has 14 amino acids. Germline CDR1 reads WNHNN; CDR2 reads SYGVQD (reference sequence).

V usage is TRBV27 and J usage is TRBJ2-7; a possible D gene is TRBD1 (6 bases). Trimming left V 2 bases short and J 0 bases short, with 14 bases between. There are 16 residues in the CDR3. Germline V gene sequence: CDR1 MNHEY, CDR2 SMNVEV (reference sequence). CDR3 sequence (DNA): TGTGCCAGCAGTTTAAAGCCGGACAGCTACTCCTACGAGCAGTACTTC. Translating it yields CASSLKPDSYSYEQYF.

This CDR3 is CSVGLAGWNEQYF. In nucleotides, the CDR3 is TGCAGCGTGGGACTAGCGGGATGGAACGAGCAGTACTTC. This sequence joins TRBV29-1 and TRBJ2-7, with 13 bases that match TRBD2. Germline loops: CDR1 SQVTM, CDR2 ANQGSEA. Losses at the gene ends were 6 bases for V and 5 bases for J; bases not matched to a gene: 4. This CDR3 spans 13 amino acids.

V gene TRBV6-4 combines with J gene TRBJ2-1, with D possibly being TRBD2 (6 bases). V shed 6 bases and J shed 5 bases, with 11 bases lying between them. This CDR3 has 13 amino acids. Germline values: CDR1 MRHNA, CDR2 SNTAGT. CDR3 protein: CASSQRANNEQFF. The CDR3 DNA reads as TGTGCCAGCAGCCAGCGGGCGAACAATGAGCAGTTCTTC.

This clone was observed a handful of times. The chain employs TRBV18 and TRBJ2-3; TRBD2 is a possible D gene (6 bases). CDR1 is KGHSH and CDR2 is LQKENI in the germline V gene. The CDR3 extends over 14 amino acids. Trimming removed 10 bases at V and 5 bases at J, with 19 bases between. For the CDR3, the DNA is TGTGCCACCCGTCGCGGGGCCGAGAAAGATACGCAGTATTTT. It specifies CATRRGAEKDTQYF.

The rearrangement joins TRBV5-1 to TRBJ2-1; 9 bases align to TRBD1. Per germline, CDR1 SGHRS and CDR2 YFSETQ. J gave up 5 bases and V 1 base, and 7 bases lay outside the gene matches. CDR3 length equals 16 residues. CDR3: CASSLNIGTGNNEQFF. DNA of the CDR3: TGCGCCAGCAGCTTGAATATCGGGACAGGGAACAATGAGCAGTTCTTC.

This clone was seen only a few times. This chain joins TRBV7-9 and TRBJ1-4; D unclear. Germline CDR1 is SEHNR and CDR2 is FQNEAQ (reference sequence). The CDR3 is 13 residues long. Trimming removed 5 bases at V and 8 bases at J, with 12 bases between. CDR3 coding DNA: TGTGCCAGCAGCCCCCCGGGGAGGGAAAAACTGTTTTTT. This encodes CASSPPGREKLFF.

V is TRBV2 and J is TRBJ2-7; TRBD2 aligns across 7 bases. The CDR3 covers 17 residues. Germline CDR1 is SNHLY and CDR2 is FYNNEI. J lost 2 bases, V lost 3 bases, and 13 bases had no gene match. The CDR3 is CASSEARISGKTYEQYF. The CDR3 DNA is TGTGCCAGCAGTGAGGCGAGGATAAGCGGGAAAACCTACGAGCAGTACTTC.

The chain recombines TRBV7-7 with TRBJ2-5; TRBD1 might be the D (6 bases). The closer fit of TRBJ2-7 to the DNA end suggests the J call may be wrong. CDR1 and CDR2 from the germline V gene are SSHAT and FNYEAQ (reference sequence). The CDR3 has 15 residues. The CDR3 DNA follows: TGTGCCAGCAGCCCCATGGGGGCCCGCTCCTACGAGCAGTACTTC. This encodes CASSPMGARSYEQYF.